These 9 T cell receptor beta chains came from one sample sequenced in a study of shared clonotypes between healthy human individuals. TCRdb's copy holds only in-frame clones and misses some; the assay was immunoSEQ multiplex PCR. The table includes about 92,000 clones, approximately 51% detected once. Sequencing was done on a sample of PBMCs. Every receptor here comes from a woman aged 40-49 years in good health. Some clones in this sample may be carry-over from other donors' samples.

This clone was picked up many times. This chain connects TRBV6-1 to TRBJ1-2; no reliable D call. The V gene lost 5 bases and the J gene lost 2 bases, with 9 bases spanning the gap. This CDR3 spans 13 amino acids. CDR1 and CDR2 (germline): MNHNS, SASEGT. CDR3 protein: CASSPSPNYGYTF. The CDR3 nucleotides read TGTGCCAGCAGTCCTTCTCCCAACTATGGCTACACCTTC.

V and J are TRBV6-4 and TRBJ1-1; D is unclear. The CDR3 sequence is 13 residues long. With 6 bases removed from V and 1 base from J, the gap between germline ends came to 9 bases. Germline loops: CDR1 MRHNA, CDR2 SNTAGT. The CDR3 spells CASSLQRNTEAFF. Written as DNA, the CDR3 is TGTGCCAGCAGCCTACAGAGGAACACTGAAGCTTTCTTT.

The CDR3, as DNA: TGTGCCAGCAGCGCCTTGACTAGCGGGAGCGAGCAGTACTTC. This encodes CASSALTSGSEQYF. The rearrangement uses TRBV9 and TRBJ2-7; 12 bases align to TRBD2. The CDR3 is made up of 14 amino acids. Germline CDR1 reads SGDLS; CDR2 reads YYNGEE. V lost 3 bases, J lost 6 bases, and 4 bases stayed unmatched.

Only one count was recorded for this clone. J is TRBJ1-4 and V is TRBV5-5, with TRBD1 identical over 9 bases. The CDR3 totals 14 residues. The J segment lost 5 bases and the V segment lost 3 bases, leaving 2 bases of the junction unmatched. Germline CDR1 SGHKS, CDR2 YYEKEE (reference sequence). This CDR3 reads CASSSGQGNEKLFF. CDR3 nucleotides: TGTGCCAGCAGCTCTGGACAGGGGAATGAAAAACTGTTTTTT. Combining the CDR3 with reference TRBV5-5 and TRBJ1-4 gives the whole variable domain DAGVTQSPTHLIKTRGQQVTLRCSPISGHKSVSWYQQVLGQGPQFIFQYYEKEERGRGNFPDRFSARQFPNYSSELNVNALLLGDSALYLCASSSGQGNEKLFFGSGTQLSVL.

The table lists this clone with many counts. This chain joins TRBV7-9 and TRBJ2-7; no clear D. The V gene's germline CDR1 is SEHNR and CDR2 FQNEAQ (reference sequence). The CDR3 contains 13 residues. Trimming removed 7 bases from V and 3 bases from J, with 13 bases in between. The CDR3 bases are TGTGCCAGCACCCAGGTCTGGAGCTACGAGCAGTACTTC. It is translated as CASTQVWSYEQYF.

There are a few counts of this clone. The chain couples TRBV5-1 to TRBJ1-3; possibly TRBD1 for D (6 bases). Trimming shortened V by 2 bases and J by 4 bases, and 10 bases separated the two germline ends. This CDR3 is 14 amino acids long. Germline CDR1 and CDR2: SGHRS and YFSETQ. For the CDR3, the DNA is TGCGCCAGCAGCTTCCAGGGGACGGGAAACACCATATATTTT. It codes for CASSFQGTGNTIYF. Together with reference TRBV5-1 and TRBJ1-3, the CDR3 gives the full variable domain: KAGVTQTPRYLIKTRGQQVTLSCSPISGHRSVSWYQQTPGQGLQFLFEYFSETQRNKGNFPGRFSGRQFSNSRSEMNVSTLELGDSALYLCASSFQGTGNTIYFGEGSWLTVV.

The chain recombines TRBV5-4 with TRBJ2-1; TRBD1 aligns across 11 bases. V trimming: 2 bases; J trimming: 3 bases; junction bases outside the gene matches: 1. The CDR3 is 15 residues long. Per the germline V gene, CDR1 is SGHNT and CDR2 is YYREEE (reference sequence). The CDR3, as DNA: TGTGCCAGCAGCTTTGGGACAGGGGGCTACAATGAGCAGTTCTTC. This gives the protein CASSFGTGGYNEQFF.

The chain employs TRBV6-1 and TRBJ2-3; 8 bases map to TRBD2. The V gene end was trimmed by 4 bases and the J gene end by 0 bases; junction bases not matched to a gene: 12. The CDR3 length is 18 residues. CDR1 and CDR2 (germline): MNHNS, SASEGT. The DNA for the CDR3 is TGTGCCAGCAGTGGCCCTACTAGCGGAGACTCTAGCACAGATACGCAGTATTTT. Translation gives CASSGPTSGDSSTDTQYF.

A single count supports this clone. This chain uses TRBV28 with TRBJ2-7, with 10 bases matching TRBD1. The CDR3 is 15 residues long. Germline CDR1 reads MDHEN; CDR2 reads SYDVKM. V lost 4 bases to trimming and J lost 6 bases; unmatched junction nucleotides: 9. This CDR3 is CASSSTGTGAFEQYF. CDR3 in DNA: TGTGCCAGCAGTTCCACCGGGACAGGGGCGTTCGAGCAGTACTTC.